Listed below are T cell receptor beta chains from one sample, sequenced in a study of cytomegalovirus exposure and HLA in healthy donors. This table comes from immunoSEQ multiplex PCR, and its TCRdb copy is limited to in-frame clones, with some not included. Counted here are 84,000 or so clones, around 77% occurring once; the ten biggest clones make up 3.3%. The specimen was PBMCs. Source of these receptors: a man aged 45 to 65 in good health and CMV-seronegative. The CDR3 runs from the conserved cysteine through the conserved F or W. The D gene is left open where the match is weak. Not every row has a clone size; where given, it reads once, few, many or a size class.

CDR3 protein: CASGVGTGRTDTQYF
CDR3 DNA: TGTGCCAGTGGAGTTGGGACAGGGAGGACAGATACGCAGTATTTT
V gene: TRBV19
J gene: TRBJ2-3
clone size: -
D gene: TRBD1

CDR3 protein: CASSPGGRAYEQYF
CDR3 DNA: TGTGCCAGCAGCCCGGGGGGACGGGCCTACGAGCAGTACTTC
V gene: TRBV7-9
J gene: TRBJ2-7
clone size: -
D gene: TRBD2

CDR3 protein: CASSYPDSTNYGYTF
CDR3 DNA: TGTGCCAGCAGTTACCCTGACAGCACTAACTATGGCTACACCTTC
V gene: TRBV6-6
J gene: TRBJ1-2
clone size: -
D gene: -

CDR3 protein: CASSNDRAETQYF
CDR3 DNA: TGTGCCAGTAGCAACGACAGGGCAGAGACCCAGTACTTC
V gene: TRBV7-3
J gene: TRBJ2-5
clone size: -
D gene: TRBD1

CDR3 protein: CASSLGGNTDTQYF
CDR3 DNA: TGTGCCAGCAGTTTAGGGGGGAACACAGATACGCAGTATTTT
V gene: TRBV28
J gene: TRBJ2-3
clone size: -
D gene: -

CDR3 protein: CASSQDQRGLFNEQFF
CDR3 DNA: TGTGCCAGCAGCCAAGATCAGCGGGGGCTTTTCAATGAGCAGTTCTTC
V gene: TRBV4-2
J gene: TRBJ2-1
clone size: -
D gene: TRBD2

CDR3 protein: CPHNKIVPEGVAKNIQYF
CDR3 DNA: TGCCCACATAATAAGATCGTACCAGAAGGGGTAGCCAAAAACATTCAGTACTTC
V gene: TRBV5-1
J gene: TRBJ2-4
clone size: -
D gene: -

CDR3 protein: CASSSPGRTQHF
CDR3 DNA: TGTGCCAGCAGTTCGCCGGGAAGGACCCAGCATTTT
V gene: TRBV27
J gene: TRBJ1-5
clone size: -
D gene: -

CDR3 protein: CAWAGQGKETQYF
CDR3 DNA: TGTGCCTGGGCAGGACAGGGAAAAGAGACCCAGTACTTC
V gene: TRBV30
J gene: TRBJ2-5
clone size: -
D gene: TRBD1

CDR3 protein: CASSLCNRVRDKETQYF
CDR3 DNA: TGTGCCAGCAGTTTATGCAACAGGGTGAGGGATAAAGAGACCCAGTACTTC
V gene: TRBV25-1
J gene: TRBJ2-5
clone size: -
D gene: -

CDR3 protein: CASSYGQGVSYEQYF
CDR3 DNA: TGTGCCAGCAGTTACGGGCAGGGGGTATCCTACGAGCAGTACTTC
V gene: TRBV6-6
J gene: TRBJ2-7
clone size: -
D gene: TRBD1

CDR3 protein: CASSSGGFRGAQYF
CDR3 DNA: TGTGCCAGCAGCTCGGGGGGCTTCCGAGGCGCCCAGTACTTC
V gene: TRBV7-9
J gene: TRBJ2-5
clone size: -
D gene: -

CDR3 protein: CASSFTGGAETQYF
CDR3 DNA: TGCGCCAGCAGCTTCACAGGGGGCGCGGAGACCCAGTACTTC
V gene: TRBV5-1
J gene: TRBJ2-5
clone size: -
D gene: TRBD1

CDR3 protein: CASSGEVGSARQPQHF
CDR3 DNA: TGTGCCAGCTCGGGGGAGGTGGGCTCGGCGCGGCAGCCCCAGCATTTT
V gene: TRBV2
J gene: TRBJ1-5
clone size: -
D gene: -

CDR3 protein: CASRSTSNTEAFF
CDR3 DNA: TGTGCCAGCAGGTCGACATCGAACACTGAAGCTTTCTTT
V gene: TRBV7-9
J gene: TRBJ1-1
clone size: -
D gene: -

CDR3 protein: CASSLESGVNTGELFF
CDR3 DNA: TGCGCCAGCAGCTTGGAGTCAGGGGTGAACACCGGGGAGCTGTTTTTT
V gene: TRBV5-1
J gene: TRBJ2-2
clone size: -
D gene: -

CDR3 protein: CASSLWGSARDTIYF
CDR3 DNA: TGTGCCAGCAGTTTATGGGGCAGCGCCCGGGACACCATATATTTT
V gene: TRBV27
J gene: TRBJ1-3
clone size: -
D gene: -

CDR3 protein: CASSLRGLAVNEQFF
CDR3 DNA: TGTGCCAGCAGCTTAAGGGGACTAGCGGTAAATGAGCAGTTCTTC
V gene: TRBV7-9
J gene: TRBJ2-1
clone size: -
D gene: TRBD2

CDR3 protein: CASSRSSGGARNEQFF
CDR3 DNA: TGTGCCAGTAGTAGATCTAGCGGGGGGGCTAGGAATGAGCAGTTCTTC
V gene: TRBV19
J gene: TRBJ2-1
clone size: -
D gene: TRBD2

CDR3 protein: CASSEAGQGQPQHF
CDR3 DNA: TGTGCCAGCAGTGAGGCGGGGCAAGGGCAGCCCCAGCATTTT
V gene: TRBV6-5
J gene: TRBJ1-5
clone size: -
D gene: -

CDR3 protein: CAGLAGGPEVEETQYF
CDR3 DNA: TGTGCCGGACTAGCGGGGGGGCCGGAGGTGGAAGAGACCCAGTACTTC
V gene: TRBV6-4
J gene: TRBJ2-5
clone size: -
D gene: TRBD2

CDR3 protein: CASSEHGRGGSPLHF
CDR3 DNA: TGCGCCAGCAGTGAGCACGGTCGGGGGGGCTCACCCCTCCACTTT
V gene: TRBV10-2
J gene: TRBJ1-6
clone size: few
D gene: -

CDR3 protein: CACHQAGGNTGELFF
CDR3 DNA: TGTGCCTGCCACCAAGCGGGGGGGAACACCGGGGAGCTGTTTTTT
V gene: TRBV30
J gene: TRBJ2-2
clone size: -
D gene: TRBD2

CDR3 protein: CASSPSTGVEQYF
CDR3 DNA: TGTGCCAGCAGCCCCTCGACAGGGGTCGAGCAGTACTTC
V gene: TRBV7-3
J gene: TRBJ2-7
clone size: -
D gene: TRBD1

CDR3 protein: CASIQDSGNTIYF
CDR3 DNA: TGTGCCAGCATACAGGACTCTGGAAACACCATATATTTT
V gene: TRBV28
J gene: TRBJ1-3
clone size: -
D gene: -

CDR3 protein: CSAHEQGSFAGELFF
CDR3 DNA: TGCAGCGCTCATGAACAGGGTTCTTTCGCCGGGGAGCTGTTTTTT
V gene: TRBV29-1
J gene: TRBJ2-2
clone size: -
D gene: -

CDR3 protein: CASSPAGPNQPQHF
CDR3 DNA: TGTGCCAGCAGCCCGGCGGGACCCAATCAGCCCCAGCATTTT
V gene: TRBV6-6
J gene: TRBJ1-5
clone size: -
D gene: -

CDR3 protein: CASSSYGRGNYGYTF
CDR3 DNA: TGTGCCAGCAGCTCCTACGGCAGGGGGAACTATGGCTACACCTTC
V gene: TRBV11-3
J gene: TRBJ1-2
clone size: -
D gene: TRBD1

CDR3 protein: CASGKGGRKGTSGGWYTDTQYF
CDR3 DNA: TGTGCCAGCGGAAAGGGCGGACGGAAGGGGACTAGCGGGGGGTGGTACACAGATACGCAGTATTTT
V gene: TRBV7-8
J gene: TRBJ2-3
clone size: once
D gene: TRBD2

CDR3 protein: CASSPVGWTGDNSPLHF
CDR3 DNA: TGTGCTAGCAGCCCAGTGGGATGGACAGGCGATAATTCACCCCTCCACTTT
V gene: TRBV7-7
J gene: TRBJ1-6
clone size: -
D gene: TRBD1

CDR3 protein: CASSLESRNTGELFF
CDR3 DNA: TGTGCCAGCAGCTTAGAGTCCAGGAACACCGGGGAGCTGTTTTTT
V gene: TRBV7-2
J gene: TRBJ2-2
clone size: -
D gene: -

CDR3 protein: CASSTSSGESDTQYF
CDR3 DNA: TGTGCCAGCAGTACTTCTAGCGGGGAATCAGATACGCAGTATTTT
V gene: TRBV11-1
J gene: TRBJ2-3
clone size: -
D gene: TRBD2

CDR3 protein: CASSLSMTGGTEAFF
CDR3 DNA: TGCGCCAGCAGCTTGAGTATGACAGGGGGCACTGAAGCTTTCTTT
V gene: TRBV5-1
J gene: TRBJ1-1
clone size: few
D gene: TRBD1

CDR3 protein: CASRTTGTSGRGQYF
CDR3 DNA: TGTGCCAGCAGAACCACGGGGACTAGCGGAAGGGGGCAGTACTTC
V gene: TRBV2
J gene: TRBJ2-7
clone size: -
D gene: TRBD2

CDR3 protein: CASSFDYGYTF
CDR3 DNA: TGTGCCAGCAGCTTCGACTATGGCTACACCTTC
V gene: TRBV7-9
J gene: TRBJ1-2
clone size: -
D gene: -

CDR3 protein: CASSLAGDTDTQYF
CDR3 DNA: TGTGCCAGCAGCCTAGCGGGGGACACAGATACGCAGTATTTT
V gene: TRBV6-4
J gene: TRBJ2-3
clone size: -
D gene: TRBD2

CDR3 protein: CASSLRGGGAYGEQYF
CDR3 DNA: TGTGCCAGCAGTTTACGGGGCGGGGGGGCCTATGGGGAGCAGTACTTC
V gene: TRBV27
J gene: TRBJ2-7
clone size: -
D gene: TRBD2

CDR3 protein: CASSFDSSGNTIYF
CDR3 DNA: TGCGCCAGCAGCTTCGACAGCTCTGGAAACACCATATATTTT
V gene: TRBV5-1
J gene: TRBJ1-3
clone size: -
D gene: -

CDR3 protein: CAWSGGGANEQFF
CDR3 DNA: TGTGCCTGGAGTGGCGGGGGGGCCAATGAGCAGTTCTTC
V gene: TRBV30
J gene: TRBJ2-1
clone size: -
D gene: TRBD2

CDR3 protein: CATSRGRWSQETRYF
CDR3 DNA: TGTGCCACCAGCAGGGGGAGGTGGAGCCAAGAGACCCGGTACTTC
V gene: TRBV15
J gene: TRBJ2-5
clone size: -
D gene: -

CDR3 protein: CASSPPSYEQYF
CDR3 DNA: TGTGCCAGTAGTCCCCCGAGCTACGAGCAGTACTTC
V gene: TRBV19
J gene: TRBJ2-7
clone size: -
D gene: -

CDR3 protein: CASSEDRDYGYTF
CDR3 DNA: TGCGCCAGCAGTGAGGACAGGGACTATGGCTACACCTTC
V gene: TRBV10-1
J gene: TRBJ1-2
clone size: once
D gene: TRBD1

CDR3 protein: CASSPRTGDTDTQYF
CDR3 DNA: TGTGCCAGCAGCCCCCGGACAGGGGACACAGATACGCAGTATTTT
V gene: TRBV4-2
J gene: TRBJ2-3
clone size: -
D gene: TRBD1

CDR3 protein: CASSELHSDGYTF
CDR3 DNA: TGTGCCAGCAGTGAACTTCATTCGGATGGCTACACCTTC
V gene: TRBV2
J gene: TRBJ1-2
clone size: -
D gene: -

CDR3 protein: CASSELTGSGELFF
CDR3 DNA: TGTGCCAGCAGTGAATTGACAGGGTCCGGGGAGCTGTTTTTT
V gene: TRBV25-1
J gene: TRBJ2-2
clone size: -
D gene: TRBD1

CDR3 protein: CASSKNRGGEEKLFF
CDR3 DNA: TGTGCCAGCAGCAAGAACAGGGGGGGTGAGGAAAAACTGTTTTTT
V gene: TRBV5-8
J gene: TRBJ1-4
clone size: -
D gene: TRBD1

CDR3 protein: CASSPRQGYTGELFF
CDR3 DNA: TGTGCCAGCAGTCCCCGACAGGGGTATACCGGGGAGCTGTTTTTT
V gene: TRBV28
J gene: TRBJ2-2
clone size: -
D gene: TRBD1

CDR3 protein: CSCMGDSLGYTF
CDR3 DNA: TGTTCCTGCATGGGGGACAGTCTAGGCTACACCTTC
V gene: TRBV7-9
J gene: TRBJ1-2
clone size: -
D gene: TRBD1

CDR3 protein: CASSTPHRGNQPQHF
CDR3 DNA: TGTGCCAGTAGTACTCCTCACAGGGGCAATCAGCCCCAGCATTTT
V gene: TRBV19
J gene: TRBJ1-5
clone size: -
D gene: -

CDR3 protein: CASKGSGEKLFF
CDR3 DNA: TGTGCCAGCAAAGGGAGTGGCGAAAAACTGTTTTTT
V gene: TRBV4-2
J gene: TRBJ1-4
clone size: -
D gene: -

CDR3 protein: CASSSSQGAADTQYF
CDR3 DNA: TGTGCCAGCAGCTCTAGCCAGGGGGCAGCCGATACGCAGTATTTT
V gene: TRBV11-3
J gene: TRBJ2-3
clone size: -
D gene: TRBD1

CDR3 protein: CASSIGGTSGLTDTQYF
CDR3 DNA: TGTGCCAGTAGTATTGGGGGGACTAGCGGACTCACAGATACGCAGTATTTT
V gene: TRBV19
J gene: TRBJ2-3
clone size: -
D gene: TRBD2

CDR3 protein: CASSYSTNTEAFF
CDR3 DNA: TGTGCCAGCAGTTATTCGACAAACACTGAAGCTTTCTTT
V gene: TRBV6-5
J gene: TRBJ1-1
clone size: -
D gene: -

CDR3 protein: CAWSVSRLLNTEAFF
CDR3 DNA: TGTGCCTGGAGTGTATCTAGACTGTTGAACACTGAAGCTTTCTTT
V gene: TRBV30
J gene: TRBJ1-1
clone size: -
D gene: -